This T cell receptor (beta chain) was identified during a study of blood T cell repertoires in COVID-19 (dated by TCRdb to 2018 to 2020). In terms of the full investigation: The collaborator samples originated in the United States, Italy and Spain and spanned the acute and convalescent phases of COVID-19. The material from the prospective study consisted of cDNA or gDNA derived from T cells, B-cell-depleted T cells, or PBMCs. The dataset comprised deeply sampled blood TCRbeta repertoires from subjects exposed to, actively infected with, or recovered from COVID-19. The repertoires were made available in a free public database intended to serve as a resource for research on the immune response to SARS-CoV-2. Samples came from the ongoing ImmuneRACE study (first 160 participants) plus 1,254 subjects from 6 global collaborators. Nearly every sample came with metadata listing a de-identified subject ID, COVID-19 status, age in years and sex. Where available, HLA class I and class II types were taken from metadata supplied by the sample provider and were not determined by assay-based typing. Broader findings and caveats from the paper: How much clinical and demographic metadata was included differed by source and by participant, and the metadata was provided uncurated.

Germline trimming amounts to 7 bases on V and 7 bases on J, with 8 as the count of junction bases outside the gene matches. CDR1 and CDR2 are drawn from the germline V gene: ENHRY, SYGVKD. The CDR3 spans 15 residues, from the cysteine through the phenylalanine. Only the CDR3 DNA is retained, 45 bases long and in frame from the first base. With respect to this clone: Its target antigen remains unknown. Per-nucleotide qualities are absent, and no much larger clonotype sits a single base away.

TCRbeta CDR3 regions were amplified from genomic DNA by means of the immunoSEQ Assay, a bias-controlled multiplex PCR. From the authors' description of their analysis: Within the assay, amplification of reference gene primers was used to estimate how many nucleated cells each sample contained. To quantify the absolute abundance of each unique TCRbeta CDR3 rearrangement, sequence reads were collapsed and filtered. For each sample, productive Simpson clonality was calculated as the square root of Simpson's diversity index over productive rearrangements. As stored in TCRdb, this immuneACCESS dataset retains in-frame rearrangements with V and J assigned. A fraction of the clones does not appear; measured against another copy, unresolved V genes explain less than half of the discrepancy, and the remainder lacks a known reason. V, J and clone size reflect that table, while D and trimming were determined from the DNA. Within this sample are 200,000 to 250,000 clones, with around 88% of them counted one time only. 3% to 3.5% of the sample is in the top ten clones.

Samples from volunteer blood donors who had recovered from COVID-19 were contributed by a second Seattle source. Each collaborating institution followed its own protocols to collect whole blood in K2EDTA tubes. For TCRbeta analysis, collaborators shipped samples in one of three forms: frozen whole blood, isolated PBMCs, or DNA extracted from either of those sample types. The origin of this receptor is a woman aged 25 to 39 who had recovered from COVID-19. The material sequenced was peripheral blood. In this chain, TRBV10-3 is recombined with TRBJ1-6; 9 nucleotides in the junction match TRBD1. The nucleotide sequence reads as follows: TGTGCCATCACTTCGGACAGGGGCGAGAATTCACCCCTCCACTTT. This codes for CAITSDRGENSPLHF.